This record looks at one T cell receptor (beta chain) sequence and its context. Its antigen is not identified. Although they were nominally healthy when sampled, donors likely had unrecorded immune exposures. The PCR used 60 Vbeta and 13 Jbeta primers. The assay was immunoSEQ multiplex PCR, and TCRdb's table has in-frame clones only and misses some. Counted here are 110,000 to 150,000 clones, roughly four fifths occurring once; the ten biggest clones make up around 3%. These data originate in a study of cytomegalovirus exposure and HLA in healthy donors. The CDR3 covers 13 residues. Trimming shortened V by 5 bases and J by 3 bases, and 10 bases separated the two germline ends. Germline CDR1 reads SQVTM; CDR2 reads ANQGSEA. Whole-study results and caveats: It was reported that the classifier diagnosed cytomegalovirus status with high specificity and sensitivity in both the original and validation cohorts.

V and J are TRBV29-1 and TRBJ2-2, with a tentative D call TRBD1 (5 bases). Specimen: PBMCs. The source is a man aged 18-30 years in good health and CMV-seropositive. CDR3 DNA: TGCAGCGTTTTCCAGGGTTACACCGGGGAGCTGTTTTTT. It yields the protein CSVFQGYTGELFF.